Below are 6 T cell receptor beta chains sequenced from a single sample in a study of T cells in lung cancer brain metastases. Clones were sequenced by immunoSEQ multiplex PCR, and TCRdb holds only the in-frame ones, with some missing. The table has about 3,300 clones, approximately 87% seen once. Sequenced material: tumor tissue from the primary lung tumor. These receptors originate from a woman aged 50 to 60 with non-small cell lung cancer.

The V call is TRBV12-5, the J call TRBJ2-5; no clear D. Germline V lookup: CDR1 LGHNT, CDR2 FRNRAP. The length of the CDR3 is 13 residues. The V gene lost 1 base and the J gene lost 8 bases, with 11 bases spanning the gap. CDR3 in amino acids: CASGLANRPTQYF. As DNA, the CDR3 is TGTGCTAGTGGTTTGGCGAACCGACCTACCCAGTACTTC.

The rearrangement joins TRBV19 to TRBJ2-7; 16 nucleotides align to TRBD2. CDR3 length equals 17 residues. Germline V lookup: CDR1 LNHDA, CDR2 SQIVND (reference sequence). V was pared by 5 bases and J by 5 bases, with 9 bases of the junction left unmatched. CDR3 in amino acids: CASSSGTSGGARNEQYF. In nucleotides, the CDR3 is TGTGCCAGTAGTTCCGGGACTAGCGGGGGGGCCCGAAACGAGCAGTACTTC.

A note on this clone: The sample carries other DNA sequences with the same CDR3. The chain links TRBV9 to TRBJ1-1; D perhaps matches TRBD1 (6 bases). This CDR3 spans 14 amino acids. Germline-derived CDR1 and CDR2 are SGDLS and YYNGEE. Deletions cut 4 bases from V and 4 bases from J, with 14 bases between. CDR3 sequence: CASSPLTGRTEAFF. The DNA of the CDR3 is TGTGCCAGCAGCCCCTTAACAGGGCGCACTGAAGCTTTCTTT.

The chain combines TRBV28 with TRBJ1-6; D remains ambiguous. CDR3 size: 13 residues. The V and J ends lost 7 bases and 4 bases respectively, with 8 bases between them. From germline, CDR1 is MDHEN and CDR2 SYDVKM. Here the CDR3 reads CASTSYYNSPLHF. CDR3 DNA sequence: TGTGCCAGCACCTCTTATTATAATTCACCCCTCCACTTT.

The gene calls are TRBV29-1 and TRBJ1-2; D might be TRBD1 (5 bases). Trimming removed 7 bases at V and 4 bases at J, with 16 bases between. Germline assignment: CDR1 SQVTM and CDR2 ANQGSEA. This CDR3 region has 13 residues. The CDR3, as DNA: TGCAGCGCCCTTGAGGATGGGGGCTATGGCTACACCTTC. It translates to CSALEDGGYGYTF.

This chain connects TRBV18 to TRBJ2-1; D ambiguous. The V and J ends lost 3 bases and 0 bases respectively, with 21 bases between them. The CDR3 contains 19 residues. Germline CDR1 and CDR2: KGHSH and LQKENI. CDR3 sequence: CASSPPELFPVSSYNEQFF. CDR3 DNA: TGTGCCAGCTCACCCCCCGAACTCTTCCCCGTAAGCTCCTACAATGAGCAGTTCTTC.